This note documents a single TCR beta chain sequence. This record comes from a study of control samples from healthy donors and cancer patients. The CDR3 runs to 15 residues. CDR1 and CDR2 (germline): KGHDR, SFDVKD. The ends were cut back, 4 bases at V and 0 bases at J, with 8 bases in the middle. Repertoires were generated with immunoSEQ multiplex PCR, while TCRdb's copy carries only in-frame clones and drops some. This table has 100,000 to 150,000 clones, approximately 92% appearing once. This clonotype was sampled from a man in his forties in good health. This chain connects TRBV24-1 to TRBJ2-2; D is unclear. Sequencing used blood. The CDR3 reads CATSEVQANTGELFF. In DNA, the CDR3 is TGTGCCACCAGTGAGGTCCAGGCGAACACCGGGGAGCTGTTTTTT.